Below, 23 T cell receptor beta chains from the same sample are listed, as sequenced in a study of T cell responses to AZD1222 COVID-19 vaccine. The repertoire was sequenced with immunoSEQ multiplex PCR; TCRdb's copy has only in-frame clones and lacks some. The repertoire holds approximately 190,000 clones, 94% seen once, with 9.2% in the top ten. This specimen was peripheral blood, taken on day 0 of AZD1222 vaccination. The receptors were sampled from an adult in good health.

V gene TRBV14 combines with J gene TRBJ1-3; D unclear. Germline loops: CDR1 SGHDN, CDR2 FVKESK. V was trimmed by 4 bases and J by 4 bases, leaving 11 bases between them. CDR3 length: 14 amino acids. CDR3 sequence: CASSPTLTGNTIYF. As DNA, the CDR3 is TGTGCCAGCAGCCCGACGCTGACAGGAAACACCATATATTTT.

A single count supports this clone. This sequence joins TRBV6-5 and TRBJ2-4; tentatively, D is TRBD2 (5 bases). The V end lost 5 bases, the J end lost 12 bases, and 11 bases lay between the germline ends. In germline, CDR1 is MNHEY, CDR2 SVGAGI. There are 11 residues in the CDR3. The CDR3: CASSPGGDQYF. In DNA, the CDR3 is TGTGCCAGCAGTCCAGGAGGAGATCAGTACTTC.

The genes are TRBV9 and TRBJ2-3, with D hard to call. The germline CDR1 and CDR2 sequences are SGDLS and YYNGEE. The V gene lost 0 bases and the J gene lost 4 bases, with 6 bases spanning the gap. The CDR3 is 13 residues long. The CDR3 DNA reads TGTGCCAGCAGCGTAGCCTCCCCAGATACGCAGTATTTT. As protein: CASSVASPDTQYF.

The chain uses TRBV3-1 (or the pseudogene TRBV3-2) and TRBJ2-2; 11 bases map to TRBD2. The CDR3 has 18 amino acids. Germline V CDR1 and CDR2: LGHDT, YNNKEL (reference sequence). Trimming took 2 bases from V and 5 from J; bases not matched to a gene: 10. In nucleotides, the CDR3 is TGTGCCAGCAGCCAAAATGAGAGACTAGCGGGATTAACCGGGGAGCTGTTTTTT. Translating gives CASSQNERLAGLTGELFF.

The chain carries TRBV28 and TRBJ1-6; D is uncertain. This CDR3 spans 15 amino acids. The germline V gene has CDR1 MDHEN and CDR2 SYDVKM. Between the trimmed V and J ends, which lost 7 bases and 10 bases, there was a span of 20 bases. CDR3 residues: CASTALNGPDSPLHF. DNA for the CDR3: TGTGCCAGCACGGCCCTTAATGGACCGGACTCACCCCTCCACTTT.

The CDR3 protein is CASSLPGQGTDTQYF. The CDR3 DNA reads TGTGCCAGCAGCTTGCCCGGACAGGGAACAGATACGCAGTATTTT. This chain joins TRBV5-6 and TRBJ2-3; 8 nucleotides align to TRBD1. CDR3 length equals 15 residues. The junction had 4 bases not matched to a gene; V was cut back by 1 base and J by 3 bases. Looked up from germline, CDR1 is SGHDT and CDR2 is YYEEEE.

This clone was recorded once. The chain links TRBV20-1 to TRBJ2-2; the D is unclear. CDR1 DFQATT and CDR2 SNEGSKA come from the germline V gene (reference sequence). Trimming pared 3 bases from V and 3 bases from J, leaving 14 bases between. This CDR3 contains 15 residues. CDR3 nucleotides: TGCAGTGCTAGTGGAATGACTTTCCACACCGGGGAGCTGTTTTTT. Its protein product is CSASGMTFHTGELFF.

This clone was seen a single time. The same CDR3 is also encoded by other DNA sequences in this sample. The rearrangement uses TRBV5-1 and TRBJ2-3; TRBD2 matches at 8 bases. Trimming removed 0 bases from V and 0 bases from J; junction bases left unmatched: 0. CDR3 length: 15 residues. The germline V gene encodes CDR1 SGHRS and CDR2 YFSETQ. CDR3 residues: CASSLASGSTDTQYF. CDR3 nucleotides: TGCGCCAGCAGCTTGGCTAGCGGGAGCACAGATACGCAGTATTTT.

The chain has TRBV7-2 and TRBJ1-6; perhaps TRBD1 as D (6 bases). CDR3 length: 13 amino acids. Germline V lookup: CDR1 SGHTA, CDR2 FQGNSA. V gave up 6 bases and J gave up 10 bases, with 13 bases separating them. CDR3 coding DNA: TGTGCCAGCAGTACAGGGATCAGGTCACCCCTCCACTTT. It yields the protein CASSTGIRSPLHF.

This chain joins TRBV11-3 and TRBJ2-7; D gene uncertain. The V gene's germline CDR1 is SGHNT and CDR2 YENEEA. V lost 3 bases to trimming and J lost 3 bases, with 12 bases between them. This CDR3 region has 14 residues. DNA for the CDR3: TGTGCCAGCAGCTTGTCCACCCAGAGCTACGAGCAGTACTTC. Amino acid sequence: CASSLSTQSYEQYF.

V gene TRBV27 combines with J gene TRBJ2-3, with D unclear. CDR1 is MNHEY, CDR2 SMNVEV, per germline (reference sequence). CDR3 length equals 14 residues. V shed 6 bases and J shed 3 bases, with 13 bases lying between them. CDR3 sequence: CASSPGRETDTQYF. The CDR3, as DNA: TGTGCCAGCAGCCCTGGAAGGGAAACAGATACGCAGTATTTT.

This chain links TRBV30 with TRBJ2-2, with 9 bases that match TRBD2. This CDR3 region has 14 residues. From germline, CDR1 is GTSNPN and CDR2 SVGIG (reference sequence). J was trimmed by 5 bases and V by 4 bases; bases with no gene match: 5. The CDR3 sequence: CAWTRLAETGELFF. CDR3 nucleotides: TGTGCCTGGACTCGACTAGCGGAGACCGGGGAGCTGTTTTTT.

With respect to this clone: Germline is not matched at one junction end, which may reflect a read error. The CDR3 DNA follows: TGTGCTAGCACCAACGACAAGATGCCCCAGCATTTT. Translated: CASTNDKMPQHF. The chain combines TRBV7-7 with TRBJ1-5, with no clear D. The CDR3 has 12 amino acids. Germline V gene lookup returns CDR1 SSHAT and CDR2 FNYEAQ (reference sequence).

The V call is TRBV12-3 or TRBV12-4, the J call TRBJ2-1; the D is unclear. The germline V and J ends were trimmed by 8 bases and 16 bases, with 24 bases remaining between them. This CDR3 spans 13 amino acids. The CDR3 bases are TGTGCCAGCGAGGCAGGCCTAACTGGCTCCCACTTCTTC. It translates to CASEAGLTGSHFF.

The rearrangement uses TRBV7-9 and TRBJ2-5; perhaps TRBD2 as D (7 bases). The CDR3 runs 14 residues. The V and J ends lost 2 bases and 5 bases respectively, with 12 bases between them. Germline V lookup: CDR1 SEHNR, CDR2 FQNEAQ (reference sequence). This CDR3 is CASSLFGGRETQYF. The CDR3, as DNA: TGTGCCAGCAGCTTATTCGGGGGGCGGGAGACCCAGTACTTC.

V is TRBV7-9 and J is TRBJ1-4; 12 bases line up with TRBD1. Germline CDR1 is SEHNR and CDR2 is FQNEAQ (reference sequence). The CDR3 is 17 residues long. The J segment lost 4 bases and the V segment lost 5 bases, leaving 8 bases of the junction unmatched. The CDR3 loop is CASSRGTGGAINEKLFF. The CDR3 DNA is TGTGCCAGCAGCCGCGGGACAGGGGGCGCGATTAATGAAAAACTGTTTTTT.

V gene TRBV7-9 combines with J gene TRBJ2-2; TRBD1 might be the D (5 bases). Per germline, CDR1 SEHNR and CDR2 FQNEAQ (reference sequence). With 3 bases removed from V and 5 bases from J, the gap between germline ends came to 7 bases. The CDR3 is 13 residues long. The CDR3 loop is CASSFAGTGELFF. The CDR3 nucleotides read TGTGCCAGCAGCTTCGCAGGGACCGGGGAGCTGTTTTTT. The full variable domain, rest sourced from reference TRBV7-9 and TRBJ2-2, is DTGVSQNPRHKITKRGQNVTFRCDPISEHNRLYWYRQTLGQGPEFLTYFQNEAQLEKSRLLSDRFSAERPKGSFSTLEIQRTEQGDSAMYLCASSFAGTGELFFGEGSRLTVL.

This clone is a singleton in its sample. The chain recombines TRBV15 with TRBJ1-5; no firm D call. CDR1 and CDR2 from the germline V gene are LNHNV and YYDKDF (reference sequence). This CDR3 has 14 amino acids. Trimming took off 1 base at V and 4 bases at J, with 8 bases between the two ends. The DNA of the CDR3 is TGTGCCACCAGCAGAGGGAGGGTTAATCAGCCCCAGCATTTT. It translates to CATSRGRVNQPQHF. Full variable domain (rest looked up from reference TRBV15 and TRBJ1-5): DAMVIQNPRYQVTQFGKPVTLSCSQTLNHNVMYWYQQKSSQAPKLLFHYYDKDFNNEADTPDNFQSRRPNTSFCFLDIRSPGLGDTAMYLCATSRGRVNQPQHFGDGTRLSIL.

This clone showed up just once. The chain is built from TRBV5-8 and TRBJ1-2; no firm D call. V was trimmed by 4 bases and J by 2 bases, leaving 12 bases between them. This CDR3 has 14 residues. Germline values: CDR1 SGHTS, CDR2 YDEGEE. CDR3 nucleotides: TGTGCCAGCAGCCGACTGTTCCTCAACTATGGCTACACCTTC. Its protein product is CASSRLFLNYGYTF.

This clone was recorded once. CDR3 nucleotide sequence: TGTGCCAGCGGCGGGACAGTTTCCCACGAAAAACTGTTTTTT. Translation gives CASGGTVSHEKLFF. The rearrangement joins TRBV6-6 to TRBJ1-4; 7 bases agree with TRBD1. Germline V gene sequence: CDR1 MNHNY, CDR2 SVGAGI (reference sequence). The J segment lost 8 bases and the V segment lost 8 bases, leaving 11 bases of the junction unmatched. This CDR3 is built from 14 residues.

The chain couples TRBV12-3 or TRBV12-4 to TRBJ2-7, with 8 bases matching TRBD2. The V and J ends lost 0 bases and 13 bases, in that order; junction bases with no gene match: 8. The CDR3 length is 13 residues. The CDR3 sequence: CASSLALSGSEYF. The DNA for the CDR3 is TGTGCCAGCAGTTTAGCGCTGAGCGGGAGTGAATACTTC.

V is TRBV5-1 and J is TRBJ2-2; tentative D call: TRBD1 (5 bases). Germline V gives CDR1 SGHRS, CDR2 YFSETQ. V lost 2 bases, J lost 1 base, and 12 bases lay in between. This CDR3 spans 16 amino acids. This CDR3 reads CASSFPTEKNTGELFF. As DNA, the CDR3 is TGCGCCAGCAGCTTTCCGACAGAAAAGAACACCGGGGAGCTGTTTTTT.

Of note for this clone: The CDR3 does not close with the conserved phenylalanine or tryptophan, likely indicating a read error. The DNA is omitted, as the CDR3 cannot be located on it reliably, and the CDR3 follows TCRdb's listing. This chain joins TRBV20-1 and TRBJ1-6. The CDR3 sequence runs 11 residues, both termini included. CDR1 DFQATT and CDR2 SNEGSKA come from the germline V gene (reference sequence). The CDR3 sequence: CSARVKKGLAL.